These 27 T cell receptor beta chains were all obtained from the same sample, sequenced in a study of control samples from healthy donors and cancer patients. Some clones are missing from TCRdb's copy, which holds only in-frame ones; the method was immunoSEQ multiplex PCR. The sample has approximately 89,000 clones, 70% to 90% seen once. The sample consisted of blood. These receptors were taken from a woman aged 40 to 50 in good health.

The J gene is TRBJ2-3, the V gene TRBV4-1; 8 nucleotides match TRBD2. In germline, CDR1 is MGHRA, CDR2 YSYEKL. Losses at the gene ends were 4 bases for V and 2 bases for J; bases not matched to a gene: 8. The CDR3 extends over 16 amino acids. The CDR3 nucleotides are TGCGCCAGCAGCCTCGGCGGGGGGCCCTTCACAGATACGCAGTATTTT. Translated: CASSLGGGPFTDTQYF.

This clone appeared a few times. V gene TRBV29-1 combines with J gene TRBJ1-1; D unresolved. The CDR3 extends over 14 amino acids. Germline-derived CDR1 and CDR2 are SQVTM and ANQGSEA. Trimming cost V 4 bases and J 5 bases, with 17 bases left between them. The CDR3 nucleotides are TGCAGCGTTGCGGTGGACGCCGGCAGTACTGAAGCTTTCTTT. It specifies CSVAVDAGSTEAFF.

This sequence joins TRBV7-2 and TRBJ2-7, with 8 bases fitting TRBD2. CDR1 SGHTA and CDR2 FQGNSA come from the germline V gene. The CDR3 has 15 residues. Trimming at V came to 2 bases and at J to 2 bases, leaving 5 bases not matched to a gene. CDR3 in amino acids: CASSLSSGGAYEQYF. Written as DNA, the CDR3 is TGTGCCAGCAGCTTATCGAGCGGGGGAGCCTACGAGCAGTACTTC.

The chain couples TRBV10-1 to TRBJ1-2, with TRBD1 matching 8 bases. J gave up 14 bases and V 4 bases, and 15 bases lay outside the gene matches. Germline loops: CDR1 WNHNN, CDR2 SYGVQD (reference sequence). There are 14 residues in the CDR3. The CDR3 DNA reads TGCGCCAGCAGTGGGACAGGGCCTGCTGTAAGCGTGACCTTC. Its translation is CASSGTGPAVSVTF.

This clone was observed once. The chain employs TRBV7-3 and TRBJ2-3; the D gene is possibly TRBD2 (5 bases). The length of the CDR3 is 13 residues. The germline CDR1 and CDR2 sequences are SGHTA and FQGTGA. V lost 5 bases, J lost 3 bases, and 9 bases lay in between. The CDR3 here is CASSPRDTDTQYF. The DNA for the CDR3 is TGTGCCAGCAGCCCTCGGGATACAGATACGCAGTATTTT.

The J gene is TRBJ2-7, the V gene TRBV12-3 or TRBV12-4; a possible D gene is TRBD2 (5 bases). The CDR3 length is 12 residues. V lost 3 bases and J lost 9, with 12 bases in between. The chain's CDR3 is CASSLTREGQYF. CDR3 sequence (DNA): TGTGCCAGCAGTTTGACCCGAGAGGGGCAGTACTTC.

This chain joins TRBV6-2 or TRBV6-3 and TRBJ1-5, with 8 bases identical to TRBD1. The length of the CDR3 is 18 residues. The V segment lost 3 bases and the J segment 2 bases; nucleotides outside the gene matches: 12. Germline V CDR1 and CDR2: MNHEY, SVGEGT. The CDR3 reads CASSYPRRQGAGNQPQHF. The CDR3 coding sequence is TGTGCCAGCAGTTATCCGCGGCGGCAGGGGGCGGGCAATCAGCCCCAGCATTTT.

The rearrangement joins TRBV30 to TRBJ1-2; TRBD1 aligns across 10 bases. Germline V gene data show CDR1 as GTSNPN and CDR2 as SVGIG (reference sequence). There are 16 residues in the CDR3. The V segment lost 1 base and the J segment 1 base; nucleotides outside the gene matches: 6. CDR3 DNA sequence: TGTGCCTGGAGTGCCCCCGGGACAGGGGATAACTATGGCTACACCTTC. Protein: CAWSAPGTGDNYGYTF. The full variable domain, in which reference TRBV30 and TRBJ1-2 provide the parts outside the CDR3, is SQTIHQWPATLVQPVGSPLSLECTVEGTSNPNLYWYRQAAGRGLQLLFYSVGIGQISSEVPQNLSASRPQDRQFILSSKKLLLSDSGFYLCAWSAPGTGDNYGYTFGSGTRLTVV.

The chain couples TRBV7-8 to TRBJ2-2; the match to TRBD2 covers 7 bases. The CDR3 sequence is 14 residues long. Germline CDR1 is SGHVS and CDR2 is FQNEAQ. With 4 bases clipped from V and 5 bases from J, the junction kept 4 bases outside the gene matches. The CDR3 bases are TGTGCCAGCAGCTCGGGGGGTCAAACCGGGGAGCTGTTTTTT. Amino acids: CASSSGGQTGELFF. The full variable domain, rest sourced from reference TRBV7-8 and TRBJ2-2, is GAGVSQSPRYKVAKRGQDVALRCDPISGHVSLFWYQQALGQGPEFLTYFQNEAQLDKSGLPSDRFFAERPEGSVSTLKIQRTQQEDSAVYLCASSSGGQTGELFFGEGSRLTVL.

This chain joins TRBV12-5 and TRBJ1-5; 10 bases match TRBD1. V lost 6 bases and J lost 5; bases outside the gene matches: 4. Germline V CDR1 and CDR2: LGHNT, FRNRAP. There are 14 residues in the CDR3. CDR3 sequence (DNA): TGTGCTAGTGGAGGGACAGGGGTCGATCAGCCCCAGCATTTT. This gives the protein CASGGTGVDQPQHF.

The chain couples TRBV5-1 to TRBJ2-5; D uncertain. The V end lost 3 bases, the J end lost 7 bases, and 10 bases lay between the germline ends. Germline CDR1 reads SGHRS; CDR2 reads YFSETQ. The CDR3 runs to 12 residues. The CDR3 region has the DNA TGCGCCAGCAGCTCCGAGATAGGGACCCAGTACTTC. Translating gives CASSSEIGTQYF.

This clone was detected only once. The chain uses TRBV3-1 (or the pseudogene TRBV3-2) and TRBJ1-6, with D uncertain. The V end lost 0 bases, the J end lost 7 bases, and 7 bases lay between the germline ends. This CDR3 spans 14 amino acids. Germline values: CDR1 LGHDT, CDR2 YNNKEL (reference sequence). The CDR3 reads CASSQEAANSPLHF. The CDR3 bases are TGTGCCAGCAGCCAAGAGGCGGCGAATTCACCCCTCCACTTT.

This clone was counted between two and nine times. This chain uses TRBV7-6 with TRBJ1-5, with a possible D match to TRBD1 (5 bases). Trimming left V 5 bases short and J 3 bases short, with 20 bases between. The CDR3 covers 17 residues. From germline, CDR1 is SGHVS and CDR2 FNYEAQ. CDR3 amino acids: CASSVLSFQGNNQPQHF. The CDR3 DNA reads TGTGCCAGCAGCGTACTTAGCTTCCAGGGAAACAATCAGCCCCAGCATTTT.

This clone appeared a few times. The chain recombines TRBV7-3 with TRBJ1-5; TRBD1 might be the D (6 bases). Trimming cost V 8 bases and J 6 bases, with 14 bases left between them. The CDR3 totals 13 residues. Germline V CDR1 and CDR2: SGHTA, FQGTGA. CDR3 in amino acids: CASAPGDGQPQHF. Written as DNA, the CDR3 is TGTGCCAGCGCCCCAGGGGACGGTCAGCCCCAGCATTTT.

This chain joins TRBV4-1 and TRBJ2-1; 10 nucleotides align to TRBD2. CDR3 length equals 15 residues. V shed 4 bases, J shed 5 bases, and the junction held 5 bases outside the gene matches. Germline CDR1 is MGHRA and CDR2 is YSYEKL. The DNA of the CDR3 is TGCGCCAGCAGCCCGCTAGCGGGGGAGAACAATGAGCAGTTCTTC. The encoded protein is CASSPLAGENNEQFF.

The chain links TRBV30 to TRBJ1-2; D perhaps matches TRBD1 (6 bases). In germline, CDR1 is GTSNPN, CDR2 SVGIG (reference sequence). V was trimmed by 2 bases and J by 4 bases, leaving 17 bases between them. The CDR3 covers 15 residues. As DNA, the CDR3 is TGTGCCTGGAGTACAAAAGACAGGTTTCGCTATGGCTACACCTTC. Encoded protein: CAWSTKDRFRYGYTF.

This clone came up a few times. V and J are TRBV29-1 and TRBJ2-3, with TRBD1 matching over 9 bases. Germline V gene lookup returns CDR1 SQVTM and CDR2 ANQGSEA. The CDR3 loop spans 15 amino acids. After removal of 7 bases from V and 2 bases from J, the junction contained 10 bases not matched to a gene. The CDR3 coding sequence is TGCAGCGCGAAACAGGGGGCGCGGGCCACAGATACGCAGTATTTT. This translates into CSAKQGARATDTQYF.

The CDR3: CASSESRGRGGTEAFF. The CDR3 DNA sequence: TGTGCCAGCAGTGAATCGCGAGGCAGGGGGGGCACTGAAGCTTTCTTT. The rearrangement links TRBV25-1 to TRBJ1-1, with TRBD1 matching 7 bases. Germline CDR1 is MGHDK and CDR2 is SYGVNS. Unmatched junction bases numbered 9, after V lost 1 base and J lost 4 bases. The CDR3 loop spans 16 amino acids.

Only a few counts were recorded for this clone. V gene TRBV6-2 or TRBV6-3 combines with J gene TRBJ1-5; 9 nucleotides agree with TRBD1. Germline lookup yields CDR1 MNHEY and CDR2 SVGEGT. The ends lost 6 bases at V and 3 bases at J; junction bases unmatched: 6. The CDR3 runs to 15 residues. This chain's CDR3 is CASSGGTGHNQPQHF. DNA of the CDR3: TGTGCCAGCAGCGGGGGGACAGGGCACAATCAGCCCCAGCATTTT.

The chain uses TRBV19 and TRBJ2-4; maybe TRBD2 (5 bases). The CDR3 spans 15 residues. With 4 bases removed from V and 0 bases from J, the gap between germline ends came to 10 bases. Germline V CDR1 and CDR2: LNHDA, SQIVND (reference sequence). The CDR3 loop is CASSNPGVAKNIQYF. CDR3 in DNA: TGTGCCAGTAGTAATCCCGGGGTAGCCAAAAACATTCAGTACTTC.

The chain's CDR3 is CASSEAAGGSTEAFF. As DNA, the CDR3 is TGTGCCAGCAGTGAAGCGGCAGGGGGTAGCACTGAAGCTTTCTTT. The chain joins TRBV6-1 to TRBJ1-1, with 7 bases that match TRBD1. V lost 0 bases, J lost 4 bases, and 5 bases stayed unmatched. CDR1 MNHNS and CDR2 SASEGT come from the germline V gene. The CDR3 is 15 amino acids.

The DNA for the CDR3 is TGTGCCAGTAGTATGGTCCGCGGGGGTCAGCCCCAGCATTTT. Translated: CASSMVRGGQPQHF. This chain uses TRBV19 with TRBJ1-5; TRBD1 might be the D (5 bases). Looked up from germline, CDR1 is LNHDA and CDR2 is SQIVND (reference sequence). Trimming removed 3 bases from V and 6 bases from J, with 12 bases in between. The CDR3 has 14 amino acids.

The rearrangement links TRBV7-3 to TRBJ2-3; 12 bases line up with TRBD2. CDR3 size: 16 residues. V was pared by 4 bases and J by 0 bases, with 2 bases of the junction left unmatched. The germline V gene has CDR1 SGHTA and CDR2 FQGTGA. Here the CDR3 reads CASSSGTSGSTDTQYF. The CDR3 DNA reads TGTGCCAGCAGCTCTGGGACTAGCGGGAGCACAGATACGCAGTATTTT.

The chain is built from TRBV7-2 and TRBJ1-2, with TRBD1 identical over 7 bases. CDR3 length equals 13 residues. J gave up 4 bases and V 5 bases, and 4 bases lay outside the gene matches. Germline CDR1 reads SGHTA; CDR2 reads FQGNSA. DNA for the CDR3: TGTGCCAGCAGCCGACAGGGTTTCTATGGCTACACCTTC. Amino acids: CASSRQGFYGYTF.

V is TRBV10-3 and J is TRBJ2-7; 9 bases are shared with TRBD1. With V trimmed by 3 bases and J by 0 bases, 3 bases remained unmatched. This CDR3 is 15 amino acids long. Germline V gene data show CDR1 as ENHRY and CDR2 as SYGVKD. CDR3 DNA sequence: TGTGCCATCAGTGATTGGGACAGGGCCTCCTACGAGCAGTACTTC. This encodes CAISDWDRASYEQYF.

The chain employs TRBV30 and TRBJ1-1; D perhaps matches TRBD1 (5 bases). CDR1 is GTSNPN and CDR2 is SVGIG in the germline V gene (reference sequence). This CDR3 comprises 13 residues. V was shortened by 0 bases and J by 6 bases, with 11 bases between the two germline ends. CDR3 sequence: CAWSVTDTAEAFF. The CDR3 DNA follows: TGTGCCTGGAGTGTGACAGATACTGCTGAAGCTTTCTTT.

This clone came up once. The chain joins TRBV6-5 to TRBJ1-2, with a tentative D call TRBD1 (6 bases). CDR1 is MNHEY and CDR2 is SVGAGI in the germline V gene. The length of the CDR3 is 16 residues. V was trimmed by 2 bases and J by 2 bases, leaving 15 bases between them. The CDR3 here is CASSYLGGRGNYGYTF. Here the CDR3 DNA reads TGTGCCAGCAGTTACCTCGGGGGGCGGGGAAACTATGGCTACACCTTC.